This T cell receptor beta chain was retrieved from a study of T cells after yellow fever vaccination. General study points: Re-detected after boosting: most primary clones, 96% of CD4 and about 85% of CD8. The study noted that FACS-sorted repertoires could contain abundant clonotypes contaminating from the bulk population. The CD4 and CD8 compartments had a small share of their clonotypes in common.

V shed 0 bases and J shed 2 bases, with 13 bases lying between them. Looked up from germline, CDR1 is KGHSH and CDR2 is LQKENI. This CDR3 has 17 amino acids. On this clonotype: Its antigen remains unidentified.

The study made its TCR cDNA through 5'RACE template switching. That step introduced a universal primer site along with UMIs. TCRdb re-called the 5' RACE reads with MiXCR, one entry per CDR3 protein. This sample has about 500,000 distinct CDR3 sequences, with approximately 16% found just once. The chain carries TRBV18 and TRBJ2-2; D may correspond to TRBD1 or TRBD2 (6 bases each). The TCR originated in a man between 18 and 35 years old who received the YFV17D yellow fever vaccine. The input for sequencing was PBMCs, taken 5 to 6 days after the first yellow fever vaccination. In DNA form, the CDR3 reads TGTGCCAGCTCACCACCGTCCGGGGGCGACAACACCGGGGAGCTGTTTTTT. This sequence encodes CASSPPSGGDNTGELFF.